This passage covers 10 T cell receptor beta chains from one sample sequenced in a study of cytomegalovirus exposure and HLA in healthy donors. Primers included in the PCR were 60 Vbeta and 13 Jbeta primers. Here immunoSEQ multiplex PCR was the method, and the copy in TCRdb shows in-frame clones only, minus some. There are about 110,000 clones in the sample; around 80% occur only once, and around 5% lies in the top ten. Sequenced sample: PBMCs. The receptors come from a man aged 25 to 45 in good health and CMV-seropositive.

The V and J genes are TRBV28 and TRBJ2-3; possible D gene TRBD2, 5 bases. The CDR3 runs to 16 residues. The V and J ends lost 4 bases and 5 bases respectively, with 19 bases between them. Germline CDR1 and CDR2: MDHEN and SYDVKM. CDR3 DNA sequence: TGTGCCAGCAGTTCCCCGATCATACGGGGTCTAGATACGCAGTATTTT. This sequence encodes CASSSPIIRGLDTQYF.

CDR3 amino acids: CASSLVTGDFYEQYF. DNA of the CDR3: TGTGCCAGCAGCTTAGTGACAGGGGATTTCTACGAGCAGTACTTC. The V call is TRBV11-2, the J call TRBJ2-7, with 8 bases matching TRBD1. Trimming at V came to 1 base and at J to 3 bases, leaving 5 bases not matched to a gene. The CDR3 runs 15 residues. Germline CDR1 reads SGHAT; CDR2 reads FQNNGV.

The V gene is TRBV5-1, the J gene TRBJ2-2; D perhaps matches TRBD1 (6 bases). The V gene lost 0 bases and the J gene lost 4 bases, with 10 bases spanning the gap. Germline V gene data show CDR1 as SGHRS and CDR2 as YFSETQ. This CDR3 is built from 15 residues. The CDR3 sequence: CASSLATGTTGELFF. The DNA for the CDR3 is TGCGCCAGCAGCTTGGCAACAGGGACCACCGGGGAGCTGTTTTTT.

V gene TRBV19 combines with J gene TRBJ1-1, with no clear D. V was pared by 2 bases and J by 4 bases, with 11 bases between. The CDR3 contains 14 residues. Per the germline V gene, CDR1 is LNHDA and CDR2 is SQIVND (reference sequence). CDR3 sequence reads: CASSIPGSLTEAFF. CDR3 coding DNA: TGTGCCAGTAGTATACCGGGGTCTCTCACTGAAGCTTTCTTT.

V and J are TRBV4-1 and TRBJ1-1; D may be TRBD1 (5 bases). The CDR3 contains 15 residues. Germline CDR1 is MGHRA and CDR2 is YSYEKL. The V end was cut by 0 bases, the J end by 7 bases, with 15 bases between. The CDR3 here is CASSQDGRARDEAFF. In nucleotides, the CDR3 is TGCGCCAGCAGCCAAGATGGCAGGGCTAGGGATGAAGCTTTCTTT.

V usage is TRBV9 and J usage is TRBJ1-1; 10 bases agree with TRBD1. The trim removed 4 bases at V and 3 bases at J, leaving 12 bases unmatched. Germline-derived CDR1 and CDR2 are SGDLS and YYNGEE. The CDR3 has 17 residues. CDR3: CASSTRAGTGEYTEAFF. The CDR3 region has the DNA TGTGCCAGCAGCACACGTGCCGGGACAGGGGAGTACACTGAAGCTTTCTTT.

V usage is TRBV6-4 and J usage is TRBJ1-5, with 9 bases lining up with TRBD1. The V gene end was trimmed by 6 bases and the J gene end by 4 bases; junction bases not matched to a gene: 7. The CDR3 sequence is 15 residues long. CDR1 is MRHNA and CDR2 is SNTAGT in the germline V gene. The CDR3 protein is CASSLDRGKNQPQHF. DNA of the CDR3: TGTGCCAGCAGCCTGGACAGGGGTAAGAATCAGCCCCAGCATTTT.

The CDR3 bases are TGTGCCAGCAGGGACCCTGGAGCAGGGGAGACCCAGTACTTC. It yields the protein CASRDPGAGETQYF. The rearrangement joins TRBV6-1 to TRBJ2-5, with a possible D match to TRBD1 (5 bases). The V and J ends lost 6 bases and 5 bases respectively, with 16 bases between them. The germline V gene has CDR1 MNHNS and CDR2 SASEGT. The length of the CDR3 is 14 residues.

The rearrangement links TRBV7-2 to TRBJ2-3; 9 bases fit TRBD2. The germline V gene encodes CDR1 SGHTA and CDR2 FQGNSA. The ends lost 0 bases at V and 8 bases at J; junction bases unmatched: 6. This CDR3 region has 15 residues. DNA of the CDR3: TGTGCCAGCAGCTTAGCTGGCGGGGGGGCCGCTACGCAGTATTTT. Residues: CASSLAGGGAATQYF.

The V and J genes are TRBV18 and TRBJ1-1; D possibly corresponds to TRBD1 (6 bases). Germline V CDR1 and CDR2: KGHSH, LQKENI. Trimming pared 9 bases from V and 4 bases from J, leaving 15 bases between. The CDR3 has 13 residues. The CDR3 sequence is CASSTGRGTEAFF. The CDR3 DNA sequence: TGTGCCAGTTCTACTGGCAGGGGCACTGAAGCTTTCTTT.